This is a list of T cell receptor beta chains from one sample in a study of T cell responses to AZD1222 COVID-19 vaccine. Clones were sequenced by immunoSEQ multiplex PCR, and TCRdb holds only the in-frame ones, with some missing. This sample yields some 110,000 clones, of which 80% to 90% are seen a single time; over 8.5% belongs to the top ten. The sample in question was peripheral blood, obtained on day 0 of AZD1222 vaccination. These TCRs come from an adult in good health. CDR3s include the opening cysteine and the closing phenylalanine or tryptophan. D genes are given only for firm matches. Clone size is shown for a subset of rows, as once, few, many or a class of expanded clone.

v_call,clone_size,d_call,j_call,cdr3_nt,cdr3_aa
TRBV7-2,-,TRBD1,TRBJ1-2,TGTGCCAGCAGCCAACAACAGGGGGCTATCTATGGCTACACCTTC,CASSQQQGAIYGYTF
TRBV3-1/TRBV3-2,-,TRBD1,TRBJ1-3,TGTGCCAGCAGCCAACCCCAGGGGGCTACTGGAAACACCATATATTTT,CASSQPQGATGNTIYF
TRBV19,-,-,TRBJ1-1,TGTGCCAGTAGTATCTCTGAGGCAGGTGAAGCTTTCTTT,CASSISEAGEAFF
TRBV5-1,-,-,TRBJ1-1,TGCGCCAGCAGCTGGGGGTGGAGGGGCTCGAACACTGAAGCTTTCTTT,CASSWGWRGSNTEAFF
TRBV11-2,once,-,TRBJ2-1,TGTGCCAGCAGCTTAGCTAGGGGGGAGCAGTTCTTC,CASSLARGEQFF
TRBV28,-,TRBD2,TRBJ2-1,TGTGCCAGCAGCTCTGCGGGGGGGGGAGGCAATGAGCAGTTCTTC,CASSSAGGGGNEQFF
TRBV9,-,-,TRBJ2-6,TGTGCCAGCAGCGTAGGCCTATTCTCTGGGGCCAACGTCCTGACTTTC,CASSVGLFSGANVLTF
TRBV7-2,-,-,TRBJ1-1,TGTGCCAGCATTCCCCCCGGACGGATGAACACTGAAGCTTTCTTT,CASIPPGRMNTEAFF
TRBV25-1,once,-,TRBJ1-6,TGTGCCAGCAGTGAGCAGAGCTCCTATAATTCACCCCTCCACTTT,CASSEQSSYNSPLHF
TRBV4-3,-,TRBD2,TRBJ2-7,TGCGCCAGCAGCCAAGAAACGGGGGGTTCCTACGAGCAGTACTTC,CASSQETGGSYEQYF
TRBV2,-,-,TRBJ1-5,TGTGCCAGCAGTGATTGGGGGATTAGCAATCAGCCCCAGCATTTT,CASSDWGISNQPQHF
TRBV7-2,-,-,TRBJ1-1,TGTGCCAGCAGCTTCCAGGAGAACACTGAAGCTTTCTTT,CASSFQENTEAFF
TRBV2,once,TRBD2,TRBJ2-7,TGTGCCAGCAGACAGCGGGAGGGCCTGGTGCAGTACTTC,CASRQREGLVQYF
TRBV18,-,-,TRBJ1-1,TGTGCCAGCTCACCACGGCAGGAGATGAACACTGAAGCTTTCTTT,CASSPRQEMNTEAFF
TRBV28,-,TRBD1,TRBJ2-7,TGTGCCAGCAGTCCCGGACAGGGGTACGAGCAGTACTTC,CASSPGQGYEQYF
TRBV30,-,TRBD2,TRBJ2-3,TGTGCCAAAGCCACGGGGGGGAAACCAGATACGCAGTATTTT,CAKATGGKPDTQYF
TRBV18,-,TRBD1,TRBJ2-7,TGTGCCAGCTCATCCACCGCACAGGGGCTGTACGAGCAGTACTTC,CASSSTAQGLYEQYF
TRBV7-9,-,TRBD2,TRBJ2-3,TGTGCCAGCAGCTCACCCCACCTAGCGGACACAGATACGCAGTATTTT,CASSSPHLADTDTQYF
TRBV6-4,-,-,TRBJ2-1,TGTGCCAGCAGTGACTCAGTGAAGGGGCACAATGAGCAGTTCTTC,CASSDSVKGHNEQFF
TRBV4-2,-,TRBD1,TRBJ1-1,TGTGCCAGCAGCCAAGATAGAAGACAGGGGTGGGCTTTCTTT,CASSQDRRQGWAFF
TRBV28,-,-,TRBJ1-2,TGTGCCAGCACTCAAGGCGATCGGGACTATGGCTACACCTTC,CASTQGDRDYGYTF
TRBV20-1,-,-,TRBJ1-5,TGCAGTGCTAGTTCGACAGCTAATCAGCCCCAGCATTTT,CSASSTANQPQHF
TRBV4-1,-,TRBD1,TRBJ1-5,TGCGCCAGCAGCCAACGGACAGGGGGCGATCAGCCCCAGCATTTT,CASSQRTGGDQPQHF
TRBV5-6,-,-,TRBJ2-1,TGTGCCAGCAGCTTGCGAGGGCCCGATTACAATGAGCAGTTCTTC,CASSLRGPDYNEQFF
TRBV7-9,-,TRBD1,TRBJ1-2,TGTGCCAGCAGCCACGGGACAGGGCGGTTCCTCCGGTACACCTTC,CASSHGTGRFLRYTF
TRBV19,-,-,TRBJ1-5,TGTGCCAGTAGTGGACGGCTCAATCAGCCCCAGCATTTT,CASSGRLNQPQHF
TRBV7-9,-,-,TRBJ2-5,TGTGCCAGCAGGAAAGGAGAGACCCAGTACTTC,CASRKGETQYF
TRBV6-2/TRBV6-3,-,TRBD2,TRBJ2-1,TGTGCCAGCAGCCTACCGTGGACTAGCGGGGGCTACAATGAGCAGTTCTTC,CASSLPWTSGGYNEQFF
TRBV29-1,-,-,TRBJ1-1,TGCAGCGTTTACGGCCCCTCGAACACTGAAGCTTTCTTT,CSVYGPSNTEAFF
TRBV27,-,-,TRBJ1-1,TGTGCCAGCAGTTTTTACGACAGCACTGAAGCTTTCTTT,CASSFYDSTEAFF
TRBV6-5,-,TRBD1,TRBJ2-1,TGTGCCAGCAGTAGAACAGGGGAAGGGGACAATGAGCAGTTCTTC,CASSRTGEGDNEQFF
TRBV7-3,-,-,TRBJ2-3,TGTGCCAGCACCTTGGGGGGGGGCCCAGATACGCAGTATTTT,CASTLGGGPDTQYF
TRBV6-5,-,TRBD1,TRBJ2-7,TGTGCCAGCAGCAGAACCGGGACAGGGGATTACGAGCAGTACTTC,CASSRTGTGDYEQYF
TRBV10-3,-,TRBD1,TRBJ1-4,TGTGCCATCAGTGACCCGAACAGGGGCTCAACTAATGAAAAACTGTTTTTT,CAISDPNRGSTNEKLFF
TRBV5-4,-,-,TRBJ2-7,TGTGCCAGCAGCTTGGAATGGACAGCGCGCTACGAGCAGTACTTC,CASSLEWTARYEQYF
TRBV7-9,once,TRBD1,TRBJ1-2,TGTGCCAGCAGCCTCCCAGGGGGCAAGGGCTACACCTTC,CASSLPGGKGYTF
TRBV18,-,-,TRBJ1-1,TGTGCCAGCTCACTCAATTCCGATATGAACACTGAAGCTTTCTTT,CASSLNSDMNTEAFF
TRBV5-5,-,TRBD1,TRBJ2-7,TGTGCCAGCAGCCCTGGGGACAGGGGCTACGAGCAGTACTTC,CASSPGDRGYEQYF
TRBV3-1/TRBV3-2,-,-,TRBJ2-7,TGTGCCAGCAGCCGTCAGAACGAGCAGTACTTC,CASSRQNEQYF
TRBV18,-,-,TRBJ1-1,TGTGCCAGCTCACCCCTGAAAGAGAACACTGAAGCTTTCTTT,CASSPLKENTEAFF
TRBV29-1,-,TRBD1,TRBJ1-5,TGCAGCGTCTCTACGTCCGGGACAGGTAGCAATCAGCCCCAGCATTTT,CSVSTSGTGSNQPQHF
TRBV7-2,-,TRBD1,TRBJ1-1,TGTGCCAGCAGCTTAGTGACAGGGGGGCGAGGCACTGAAGCTTTCTTT,CASSLVTGGRGTEAFF
TRBV30,-,TRBD2,TRBJ2-7,TGTGCCTGGCCTTCCTCGGGGACTAGCGGGAGAGGCCTCTCTTACGAGCAGTACTTC,CAWPSSGTSGRGLSYEQYF
TRBV10-3,-,-,TRBJ1-1,TGTGCCATCAGTGTAACAGGGAACACTGAAGCTTTCTTT,CAISVTGNTEAFF
TRBV19,-,-,TRBJ1-3,TGTGCCAGTACCCAGGGTCCCCGCTCTGGAAACACCATATATTTT,CASTQGPRSGNTIYF
TRBV5-5,-,TRBD1,TRBJ1-6,TGTGCCAGCAGCTTGTGGCAGGGGACCCAGGGGGGTTCACCCCTCCACTTT,CASSLWQGTQGGSPLHF
TRBV9,-,TRBD1,TRBJ1-4,TGTGCCAGCAGCCGCCTAGAGGGGGCAGTAGGCGAAAAACTGTTTTTT,CASSRLEGAVGEKLFF
TRBV11-3,-,-,TRBJ2-2,TGTGCCAGCAGCAGACTCCGATACGGGGAGCTGTTTTTT,CASSRLRYGELFF
TRBV6-2/TRBV6-3,once,-,TRBJ2-1,TGTGCCAGCAGTCCGGGGGCGGGTGAGCAGTTCTTC,CASSPGAGEQFF
TRBV5-1,-,-,TRBJ2-7,TGCGCCAGCAGCTTACAGGGACCGGCGTACGAGCAGTACTTC,CASSLQGPAYEQYF
TRBV6-6,-,-,TRBJ1-2,TGTGCCAGCAGTCCCCAGGGCTATGGCTACACCTTC,CASSPQGYGYTF
TRBV14,-,TRBD2,TRBJ2-1,TGTGCCAGCAGCCCGACTAGCGGGCGGAACAATGAGCAGTTCTTC,CASSPTSGRNNEQFF
TRBV28,-,-,TRBJ1-2,TGTGCCAGCAGTTTATTGGTCGGGACGAGGGGCTATGGCTACACCTTC,CASSLLVGTRGYGYTF
TRBV24-1,-,-,TRBJ1-3,TGTGCCACCAGTGACGAAAACACCATATATTTT,CATSDENTIYF
TRBV5-1,-,TRBD2,TRBJ2-1,TGCGCCAGCAGCCAACTAGCGGGAGGTCGCAATGAGCAGTTCTTC,CASSQLAGGRNEQFF
TRBV5-1,-,-,TRBJ2-7,TGCGCCAGCAGCTTACGGACGGCTTCCTACGAGCAGTACTTC,CASSLRTASYEQYF
TRBV18,-,-,TRBJ2-1,TGTGCCAGCTCACCACTTCGGACAGACTACAATGAGCAGTTCTTC,CASSPLRTDYNEQFF
TRBV3-1/TRBV3-2,once,-,TRBJ1-5,TGTGCCAGCAGCCTCGGGGCTAGCAATCAGCCCCAGCATTTT,CASSLGASNQPQHF